This T cell receptor beta chain was profiled in a study of long-term antiretroviral therapy in people with HIV (dated 2022 in TCRdb). At the level of the whole study: The earliest samples were collected about a decade before the 2015 WHO recommendation for immediate ART, when ART was typically delayed until CD4 counts fell. A retrospective serial study tested whether changes in peripheral blood TRB repertoire composition and diversity were associated with ART initiation and durable HIV suppression. The cohort contributed under 200 cryopreserved PBMC samples from 30 adults with confirmed HIV infection, collected serially over a mean of 6 years (range 1-12). Among the approximately 30 participants with HIV, about 11 were female. No cross-contamination during QIAcube processing turned up in test extractions that ran a monoclonal T-cell line alongside approximately 35 polyclonal samples.

To be included, a participant needed at least one PBMC sample from before ART initiation plus at least two post-ART samples. All participants with HIV were treated in the United States of America. Before DNA extraction, cryopreserved samples containing about 0.9-11 million PBMC were thawed and washed. At the time of the earliest PBMC sample for each participant with HIV, ages ranged from about 23 to 60 years. PBMC samples from each participant spanned 1-4 timepoints before ART initiation and 2-8 timepoints after ART initiation, with a median of 7 samples. Serial HIV viral load, CD4+ T-cell count, ART history and demographic data were obtained for every participant. Using a Qiagen kit on a QIAcube, genomic DNA was extracted from unsorted PBMC, with samples processed in batches of 12. The immunoSEQ hsTCRB v3.0 assay was used at survey level resolution for TRB variable region sequencing. The targeted TRB sequencing depth was roughly 40,000-55,000 T-cell genomes per sample. An Illumina MiSeq with a v3 150-cycle kit was used to sequence the pooled TRB libraries. As for the original processing: Analysis of repertoires was carried out in R inside a reproducible Nextflow workflow spanning QC, data transformation and analysis. LymphoSeq2, an R package for exploring AIRR-Seq data, was used to implement custom analyses. After excluding a handful of samples that yielded fewer than 5000 total TRB sequences, roughly 190 HIV repertoires remained for analysis. Among the 180 to 200 retained HIV repertoires, 55 to 65 were collected before ART initiation and about 130 were collected after ART initiation. Each repertoire was downsampled to 5000 TRB nucleotide sequences, and summary statistics were averaged across 100 downsampling iterations. TRB sequences were retained for analysis only if CDR3 regions of at least seven amino acids were present. Diversity was measured with a Shannon entropy-derived clonality score and the Gini coefficient. Repertoire networks linked the top 5000 CDR3 amino acid sequences whenever two sequences differed by an edit distance of one. GLIPH2 predicted antigen specificity groups and MHC restriction for TRB CDR3 amino acid sequences. CDR3 amino acid sequences were matched against VDJdb and McPAS-TCR to flag known CMV, EBV, HIV or tissue antigen associations. Pre-ART, post-ART and control groups were compared with Wilcoxon signed-rank tests and Holm-Bonferroni correction. This immuneACCESS table, as held by TCRdb, lists in-frame sequences with V and J called but not all clones. Of the missing ones, under half trace to an unresolved V gene in checked studies; the others have no known cause. Clonal size and the V and J genes are those of that table, whereas D and trimming came from the DNA. The sample table shows some 10,000 clones, and around 89% are seen once. The ten largest clones capture 15% to 25% of the sample.

Here is what the overall study found, with its caveats: Expanded TRB clones identified before ART initiation dominated the repertoire at all time points, although this dominance fluctuated and declined in many PLHIV after ART. HIV repertoires had narrower CDR3 length ranges than controls, and the network structure suggested an antigen-experienced repertoire that shifted only slightly toward naive after ART. The samples span the years 2004 to 2017, and the ART regimens used at that time may not be as effective as current regimens. Because pre-ART samples had limited cell numbers, unsorted PBMC were profiled rather than sorted CD4+ and CD8+ T cells. Limited PBMC availability meant only the TCR beta chain was sequenced, without alpha chain pairing. A significant increase in TRB diversity was found to be associated with ART initiation, although TRB diversity was observed to remain significantly below that of transplant donor controls even after long-term ART. Inferences about post-ART repertoire changes are limited because no data were available on ART adherence, viral resistance or therapy changes.

Remarks on this clone: Its antigen has not been determined. No qualities accompany the bases; no much larger clone lies one base away.

The TCR originated in a woman in her 40s with HIV. Sequences were derived from unsorted PBMCs, sampled 0.2 years before starting antiretroviral therapy.

The CDR3 reads CAISSEPGQGAAFF. In nucleotides, the sequence is TGTGCCATCAGTTCCGAACCGGGACAGGGAGCGGCTTTCTTT. This chain is built from TRBV10-3 and TRBJ1-1; 9 bases in the junction line up with TRBD1. V is pruned by 5 bases and J by 11 bases, leaving 12 bases of the junction without a gene match. The CDR3 starts with the cysteine, ends with the phenylalanine, and has 14 residues. CDR3 DNA is the only sequence kept; it has 42 bases, read in frame from the first base. The germline V gene encodes CDR1 ENHRY and CDR2 SYGVKD.